The present T cell receptor beta chain was sequenced within a study of blood T cells in healthy people across ages. With a J-beta primer mix and a sample-barcoded 5' primer, a second PCR ran 7 to 11 cycles. TCRdb recomputed calls from the 5' RACE reads with MiXCR, one row per CDR3 protein. The sample lists more than 450,000 distinct CDR3 sequences, about a quarter occurring once. The germline V gene has CDR1 SSHAT and CDR2 FNYEAQ (reference sequence). The CDR3 is 15 amino acids. This clonotype has just a few counts. At one end, the junction sequence differs from germline, possibly due to a read error. These data also formed part of another study, on T cells of mothers and their children. From that second work: The extracted RNA was employed in its entirety for cDNA synthesis, at about 1.5 ug per 15 ul. The M1S primer of the second PCR added sample barcodes and 2-4 random nucleotides.

Input material: blood. This TCR was recovered from a boy aged 2 to 10 in good health. The chain combines TRBV7-7 with TRBJ2-7; possibly TRBD1 for D (6 bases). CDR3 residues: CASSLAAGDIYEQYF. The DNA for the CDR3 is TGTGCTAGCAGCTTAGCCGCTGGGGACATCTACGAGCAGTACTTC.